The 22 T cell receptor beta chains in this list originate from one sample, sequenced in a study of blood T cell repertoires in COVID-19. Some clones are missing from TCRdb's copy, which holds only in-frame ones; the method was immunoSEQ multiplex PCR. The sample shows tens of thousands of clones, around nine tenths of them seen only once. Sequenced: peripheral blood. The receptors come from a human donor with active COVID-19. The donor label of this sample is uncertain.

The J gene is TRBJ2-3, the V gene TRBV24-1; 11 positions agree with TRBD2. The CDR3 has 14 residues. Germline trimming cut 6 bases from V and 5 bases from J; bases unmatched to any gene: 3. Looked up from germline, CDR1 is KGHDR and CDR2 is SFDVKD. The CDR3: CATSTSGRLDTQYF. The CDR3 DNA reads TGTGCCACCAGTACTAGCGGGAGACTAGATACGCAGTATTTT.

As for this clone: Other nucleotide sequences from this sample produce the same CDR3. V is TRBV7-9 and J is TRBJ2-7; possible D gene TRBD2, 5 bases. Deletions cut 2 bases from V and 1 base from J, with 6 bases between. Germline CDR1 reads SEHNR; CDR2 reads FQNEAQ (reference sequence). This CDR3 comprises 13 residues. This CDR3 is CASSLPGSYEQYF. The CDR3 DNA sequence: TGTGCCAGCAGCTTACCGGGATCCTACGAGCAGTACTTC.

The rearrangement uses TRBV5-4 and TRBJ2-5; 8 bases align to TRBD2. V dropped 2 bases and J dropped 1; count of bases not matched to a gene: 4. Germline-derived CDR1 and CDR2 are SGHNT and YYREEE (reference sequence). The CDR3 contains 15 residues. The DNA for the CDR3 is TGTGCCAGCAGCTTAGCGGGAGTACTCCAAGAGACCCAGTACTTC. This codes for CASSLAGVLQETQYF.

This clone was observed a handful of times. V gene TRBV6-5 combines with J gene TRBJ1-1, with TRBD1 matching 7 bases. This CDR3 contains 14 residues. J lost 6 bases, V lost 7 bases, and 11 bases had no gene match. Germline values: CDR1 MNHEY, CDR2 SVGAGI. CDR3 DNA sequence: TGTGCCAGCAACCGGCAGGGGGGTTACGCTGAAGCTTTCTTT. This encodes CASNRQGGYAEAFF.

The J gene is TRBJ2-7, the V gene TRBV6-5; 7 positions agree with TRBD1. Looked up from germline, CDR1 is MNHEY and CDR2 is SVGAGI. J lost 7 bases, V lost 0 bases, and 9 bases had no gene match. CDR3 length: 15 residues. CDR3: CASSYSGQLGWEQYF. The CDR3, as DNA: TGTGCCAGCAGTTACTCGGGACAGCTGGGTTGGGAGCAGTACTTC.

The chain combines TRBV28 with TRBJ2-7; D unresolved. In germline, CDR1 is MDHEN, CDR2 SYDVKM. The CDR3 runs to 12 residues. V lost 6 bases and J lost 0, with 6 bases in between. The CDR3 is CASSLLSYEQYF. CDR3 coding DNA: TGTGCCAGCAGCCTACTCTCCTACGAGCAGTACTTC.

The chain links TRBV9 to TRBJ1-3; D may be TRBD1 (5 bases). Germline V gene lookup returns CDR1 SGDLS and CDR2 YYNGEE. V was pared by 2 bases and J by 4 bases, with 13 bases between. This CDR3 is 15 amino acids long. The CDR3 bases are TGTGCCAGCAGCGTTGAACCAGGGATCGGAAACACCATATATTTT. Protein: CASSVEPGIGNTIYF.

V gene TRBV2 combines with J gene TRBJ2-5, with D possibly matching TRBD1 (6 bases). V was shortened by 3 bases and J by 5 bases, with 13 bases between the two germline ends. The CDR3 extends over 14 amino acids. CDR1 and CDR2 from the germline V gene are SNHLY and FYNNEI. The CDR3 here is CASSEVRQGETQYF. CDR3 sequence (DNA): TGTGCCAGCAGTGAGGTTCGCCAGGGGGAGACCCAGTACTTC.

This chain connects TRBV5-4 to TRBJ1-4; D is undetermined. This CDR3 has 15 amino acids. V was cut by 5 bases and J by 0 bases, with 11 bases left in between. The V gene's germline CDR1 is SGHNT and CDR2 YYREEE (reference sequence). The CDR3 DNA sequence: TGTGCCAGCAGTTTATACAGTGCAACTAATGAAAAACTGTTTTTT. This translates into CASSLYSATNEKLFF.

This chain links TRBV19 with TRBJ2-1; possibly TRBD2 for D (5 bases). Germline loops: CDR1 LNHDA, CDR2 SQIVND (reference sequence). The CDR3 consists of 13 residues. Trimming took off 8 bases at V and 7 bases at J, with 15 bases between the two ends. The CDR3 region is CASSPYSANEQFF. CDR3 nucleotide sequence: TGTGCCAGTTCGCCCTATAGCGCGAATGAGCAGTTCTTC.

The chain uses TRBV5-4 and TRBJ2-7; a weak D match, TRBD2 (7 bases). The CDR3 is made up of 14 amino acids. V gave up 4 bases and J gave up 6 bases, with 17 bases separating them. Germline-derived CDR1 and CDR2 are SGHNT and YYREEE (reference sequence). CDR3 coding DNA: TGTGCCAGCAGCCCATGGGGGGGCCAAGGCGAGCAGTACTTC. It translates to CASSPWGGQGEQYF.

The genes are TRBV5-1 and TRBJ1-5; D gene uncertain. CDR1 SGHRS and CDR2 YFSETQ come from the germline V gene. V gave up 0 bases and J gave up 5 bases, with 9 bases separating them. The CDR3 covers 14 residues. DNA of the CDR3: TGCGCCAGCAGCTTGGACGGGAACTATCAGCCCCAGCATTTT. Protein product: CASSLDGNYQPQHF. Based on the CDR3 plus reference TRBV5-1 and TRBJ1-5, the full variable domain is KAGVTQTPRYLIKTRGQQVTLSCSPISGHRSVSWYQQTPGQGLQFLFEYFSETQRNKGNFPGRFSGRQFSNSRSEMNVSTLELGDSALYLCASSLDGNYQPQHFGDGTRLSIL.

The chain couples TRBV5-1 to TRBJ2-6, with TRBD1 as a possible D gene (6 bases). Trimming took off 4 bases at V and 3 bases at J, with 11 bases between the two ends. This CDR3 comprises 15 residues. Germline assignment: CDR1 SGHRS and CDR2 YFSETQ. CDR3 in amino acids: CASSLDRIGANVLTF. CDR3 coding DNA: TGCGCCAGCAGCCTCGACAGGATTGGGGCCAACGTCCTGACTTTC. The whole variable domain, remainder taken from reference TRBV5-1 and TRBJ2-6, is KAGVTQTPRYLIKTRGQQVTLSCSPISGHRSVSWYQQTPGQGLQFLFEYFSETQRNKGNFPGRFSGRQFSNSRSEMNVSTLELGDSALYLCASSLDRIGANVLTFGAGSRLTVL.

This clone was detected only a few times. In DNA form, the CDR3 reads TGTGCCAGCAGCAGACTAGCGGGAGTTTCACTTTCAGATACGCAGTATTTT. Protein sequence: CASSRLAGVSLSDTQYF. V is TRBV27 and J is TRBJ2-3; 12 bases line up with TRBD2. V trimming: 6 bases; J trimming: 4 bases; junction bases outside the gene matches: 11. Germline CDR1 and CDR2: MNHEY and SMNVEV (reference sequence). The CDR3 length is 17 residues.

The chain recombines TRBV11-3 with TRBJ2-3, with D perhaps matching TRBD1 (6 bases). Trimming shortened V by 3 bases and J by 6 bases, and 10 bases separated the two germline ends. Germline lookup yields CDR1 SGHNT and CDR2 YENEEA. The CDR3 loop spans 13 amino acids. In DNA, the CDR3 is TGTGCCAGCAGCTTTTTTCAGGGGGATACGCAGTATTTT. Translation gives CASSFFQGDTQYF.

This sequence joins TRBV29-1 and TRBJ2-7; 8 positions match TRBD1. The J segment lost 3 bases and the V segment lost 4 bases, leaving 5 bases of the junction unmatched. Germline V gene sequence: CDR1 SQVTM, CDR2 ANQGSEA. The CDR3 is 13 amino acids. CDR3 in DNA: TGCAGCGTTGGGGGACAGGCCCTCTACGAGCAGTACTTC. It codes for CSVGGQALYEQYF.

The chain's CDR3 is CASSYSGGWGTEAFF. In DNA form, the CDR3 reads TGTGCCAGCAGTTACTCAGGGGGCTGGGGCACTGAAGCTTTCTTT. The rearrangement uses TRBV6-5 and TRBJ1-1; 7 bases map to TRBD1. CDR1 MNHEY and CDR2 SVGAGI come from the germline V gene. The CDR3 spans 15 residues. The trim removed 0 bases at V and 4 bases at J, leaving 5 bases unmatched.

The chain's CDR3 is CASSSDGRETQYF. The DNA of the CDR3 is TGCGCCAGCAGCTCGGACGGGAGAGAGACCCAGTACTTC. V usage is TRBV5-1 and J usage is TRBJ2-5; TRBD2 is a possible D gene (6 bases). CDR1 SGHRS and CDR2 YFSETQ come from the germline V gene. Trimming removed 3 bases at V and 4 bases at J, with 10 bases between. CDR3 length: 13 amino acids.

The chain combines TRBV28 with TRBJ2-1; 9 nucleotides align to TRBD1. With V trimmed by 6 bases and J by 10 bases, 13 bases remained unmatched. CDR3 length: 15 amino acids. The germline V gene encodes CDR1 MDHEN and CDR2 SYDVKM. CDR3 sequence: CASRWGDRVSEEQFF. CDR3 bases: TGTGCCAGCAGGTGGGGGGACAGGGTGTCCGAAGAGCAGTTCTTC.

The chain employs TRBV11-2 and TRBJ2-1; possibly TRBD1 for D (5 bases). Germline lookup yields CDR1 SGHAT and CDR2 FQNNGV. The CDR3 runs 15 residues. V gave up 5 bases and J gave up 4 bases, with 15 bases separating them. The DNA of the CDR3 is TGTGCCAGCAGCCTTTTGAGAAGGGGTTACAATGAGCAGTTCTTC. This encodes CASSLLRRGYNEQFF.

The chain links TRBV28 to TRBJ1-5, with 8 bases matching TRBD1. V shed 3 bases, J shed 6 bases, and the junction held 7 bases outside the gene matches. Germline V CDR1 and CDR2: MDHEN, SYDVKM. This CDR3 region has 15 residues. The CDR3 DNA reads as TGTGCCAGCAGTTTTCGCAGGGGGCAGGGTCAGCCCCAGCATTTT. Translation gives CASSFRRGQGQPQHF.

The gene calls are TRBV11-2 and TRBJ1-6, with 7 bases matching TRBD1. CDR3 length: 14 amino acids. V gave up 1 base and J gave up 10 bases; unmatched junction bases: 4. Germline lookup yields CDR1 SGHAT and CDR2 FQNNGV. CDR3 loop: CASSLGQGLSPLHF. The CDR3 DNA follows: TGTGCCAGCAGCTTAGGACAGGGCTTGTCACCCCTCCACTTT.